Shown below are 6 T cell receptor beta chains from a single sample sequenced in a study of chemoradiotherapy in HPV16-positive cancers. Sequenced by immunoSEQ multiplex PCR; TCRdb stores in-frame clones only, minus some. This table has 13,000 or so clones, roughly 90% appearing once. Specimen: blood, collected from a patient who underwent chemoradiotherapy. These receptors were obtained from a human donor with HPV-associated anogenital cancer.

V usage is TRBV6-4 and J usage is TRBJ2-2, with 10 nucleotides matching TRBD2. CDR3 size: 15 residues. The V and J ends lost 0 bases and 6 bases, in that order; junction bases with no gene match: 1. Germline CDR1 reads MRHNA; CDR2 reads SNTAGT. The CDR3, as DNA: TGTGCCAGCAGTGACTCGCTAGCGGGGGCCGGGGAGCTGTTTTTT. Translating it yields CASSDSLAGAGELFF.

This clone has only one observation. The chain employs TRBV5-1 and TRBJ1-5, with 11 bases that match TRBD1. There are 16 residues in the CDR3. Germline CDR1 SGHRS, CDR2 YFSETQ. V shed 4 bases, J shed 6 bases, and the junction held 9 bases outside the gene matches. The CDR3 bases are TGCGCCAGCAGCCTCGGGACAGGGGGAGGTCGTCAGCCCCAGCATTTT. This codes for CASSLGTGGGRQPQHF.

The chain carries TRBV28 and TRBJ2-3; 7 nucleotides agree with TRBD1. Germline CDR1 is MDHEN and CDR2 is SYDVKM. J was trimmed by 6 bases and V by 10 bases; bases with no gene match: 13. The CDR3 runs 14 residues. The CDR3 DNA is TGTGCCATCCGCCGGGACAGATCATGGGATACGCAGTATTTT. It specifies CAIRRDRSWDTQYF.

The chain combines TRBV5-3 with TRBJ1-6; D is unresolved. TRBV5-3 is filed as an ORF, its function uncertain. The V gene lost 1 base and the J gene lost 4 bases, with 9 bases spanning the gap. CDR3 length: 15 amino acids. The CDR3 sequence is CARSLKAAYNSPLHF. CDR3 bases: TGTGCCAGAAGCTTGAAGGCAGCTTATAATTCACCCCTCCACTTT.

As for this clone: At one of its ends the junction is not consistent with the germline gene, which may arise from a read error. The chain uses TRBV19 and TRBJ2-1; D might be TRBD2 (6 bases). Germline CDR1 and CDR2: LNHDA and SQIVND (reference sequence). The CDR3 consists of 16 residues. The CDR3 DNA is TGTGCCAGTACTATAGGGACTTCAAGCTCCTACAATGAGCAGTTCTTC. Amino acids: CASTIGTSSSYNEQFF. The entire variable domain, with the rest obtained from reference TRBV19 and TRBJ2-1, is as follows: DGGITQSPKYLFRKEGQNVTLSCEQNLNHDAMYWYRQDPGQGLRLIYYSQIVNDFQKGDIAEGYSVSREKKESFPLTVTSAQKNPTAFYLCASTIGTSSSYNEQFFGPGTRLTVL.

V and J are TRBV4-1 and TRBJ2-2; 11 bases are a match to TRBD2. Germline CDR1 MGHRA, CDR2 YSYEKL. Trimming removed 6 bases from V and 2 bases from J; junction bases left unmatched: 8. The CDR3 loop spans 17 amino acids. In DNA, the CDR3 is TGCGCCAGCAGACTGGGACTAGCGGTCAGCAACACCGGGGAGCTGTTTTTT. This translates into CASRLGLAVSNTGELFF.